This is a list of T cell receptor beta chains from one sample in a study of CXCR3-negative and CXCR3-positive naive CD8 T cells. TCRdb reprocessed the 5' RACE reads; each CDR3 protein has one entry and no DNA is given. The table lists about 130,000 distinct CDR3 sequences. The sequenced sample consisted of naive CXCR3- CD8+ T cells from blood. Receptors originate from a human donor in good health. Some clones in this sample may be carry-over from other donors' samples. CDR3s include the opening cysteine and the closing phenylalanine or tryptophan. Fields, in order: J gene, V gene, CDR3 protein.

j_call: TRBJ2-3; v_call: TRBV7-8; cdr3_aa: CASSTHPPGTFGDTQYF
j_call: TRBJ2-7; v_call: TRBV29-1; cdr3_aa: CSVSGTLSYEQYF
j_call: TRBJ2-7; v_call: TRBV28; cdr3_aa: CASSLRASYEQYF
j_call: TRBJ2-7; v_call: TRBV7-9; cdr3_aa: CASSVIPEGPYEQYF
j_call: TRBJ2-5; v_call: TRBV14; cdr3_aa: CASSPRTGEDQETQYF
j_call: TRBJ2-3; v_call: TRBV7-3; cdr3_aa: CASSLKAVDTQYF
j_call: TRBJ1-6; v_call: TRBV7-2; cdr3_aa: CASSPGSNSPLHF
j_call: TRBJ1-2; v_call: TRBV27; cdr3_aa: CASSLSMGGPYGYTF
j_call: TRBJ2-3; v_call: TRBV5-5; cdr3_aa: CASSLARKAGVLDTQYF
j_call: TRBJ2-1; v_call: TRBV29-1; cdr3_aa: CSIGQIVYNEQFF
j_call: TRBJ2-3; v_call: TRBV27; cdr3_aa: CASSNLAGGGTDTQYF
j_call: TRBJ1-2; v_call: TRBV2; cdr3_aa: CASSEGQIYGYTF
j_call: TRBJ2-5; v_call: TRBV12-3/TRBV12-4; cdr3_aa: CASSFPGPQETQYF
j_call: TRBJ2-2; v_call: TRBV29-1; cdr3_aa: CSVGPGTGELFF
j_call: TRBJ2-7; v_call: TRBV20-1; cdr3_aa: CSARDPTGGVYEQYF
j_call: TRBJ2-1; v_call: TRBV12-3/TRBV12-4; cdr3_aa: CATSGGQTYNEQFF
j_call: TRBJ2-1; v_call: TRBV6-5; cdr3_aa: CASTETGGGMNNEQFF
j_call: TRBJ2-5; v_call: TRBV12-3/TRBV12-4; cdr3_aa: CASSPGTSGTKYF
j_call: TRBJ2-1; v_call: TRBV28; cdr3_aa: CASSPTGGFYNEQFF
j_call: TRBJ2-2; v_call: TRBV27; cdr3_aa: CASSRPSGTSRTGELFF
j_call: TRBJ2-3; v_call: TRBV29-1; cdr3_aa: CSVLGGSTDTQYF
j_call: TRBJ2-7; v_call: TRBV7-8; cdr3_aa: CASSSGGGTPSYEQYF
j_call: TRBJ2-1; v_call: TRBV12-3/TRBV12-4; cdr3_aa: CASSPPSGVNEQFF